Presented here are 6 T cell receptor beta chains from one specimen sequenced in a study of post-analysis software for immune sequencing data. General observations from the study: Comparison of patients with controls showed about 5 TRBV segments more frequent in patients, TRBV5-6, TRBV5-1 and TRBV20-1 among them.

These TCRs are of unknown antigen specificity. cDNA libraries for TCR beta contained unique molecular identifiers. TCRdb used MiXCR to reprocess the PCR reads, holding one entry per CDR3 protein. The data contain about 820,000 distinct CDR3 sequences, approximately 57% of them seen just once; the ten biggest clones take up approximately 4.4%. Sequenced input: blood. All receptors derive from a girl aged 10 to 17 with multiple sclerosis.

As to this clonotype: Relative to the germline gene, one junction end is altered; a read error may explain this. The gene calls are TRBV4-2 and TRBJ2-6; possibly TRBD1 for D (5 bases). In germline, CDR1 is LGHNA, CDR2 YNFKEQ. The CDR3 consists of 17 residues. CDR3 residues: CASSQDEMSSGANVRTF. The DNA of the CDR3 is TGTGCCAGCAGCCAAGATGAGATGAGCTCTGGGGCCAACGTCCGGACTTTC.

This clonotype was recorded a few times. V is TRBV10-3 and J is TRBJ2-7; D perhaps matches TRBD1 (6 bases). Germline CDR1 and CDR2: ENHRY and SYGVKD. The CDR3 consists of 13 residues. The V end was cut by 6 bases, the J end by 2 bases, with 11 bases between. This CDR3 reads CAIRDRTAYEQYF. DNA of the CDR3: TGTGCCATCAGGGACCGGACAGCCTACGAGCAGTACTTC.

This clonotype was detected only a few times. V usage is TRBV20-1 and J usage is TRBJ2-1, with a weak D call TRBD2 (5 bases). CDR1 is DFQATT and CDR2 is SNEGSKA in the germline V gene (reference sequence). Trimming left V 3 bases short and J 4 bases short, with 13 bases between. CDR3 length equals 14 residues. The CDR3, as DNA: TGCAGTGCTAGGGGCCTAGCCGAATACAATGAGCAGTTCTTC. It translates to CSARGLAEYNEQFF.

The genes are TRBV29-1 and TRBJ2-1; D remains unclear. The length of the CDR3 is 14 residues. Trimming removed 5 bases from V and 4 bases from J, with 15 bases in between. Germline CDR1 and CDR2: SQVTM and ANQGSEA. The CDR3 protein is CSVQAGLGYNEQFF. The CDR3 DNA reads TGCAGCGTTCAGGCCGGGCTAGGTTACAATGAGCAGTTCTTC.

CDR3 coding DNA: TGTGCCATCGGGACAGGGGCCACTCGCTCTGGGGCCAACGTCCTGACTTTC. Its translation is CAIGTGATRSGANVLTF. The V call is TRBV10-3, the J call TRBJ2-6; TRBD1 matches at 10 bases. Trimming at V came to 8 bases and at J to 0 bases, leaving 7 bases not matched to a gene. Germline CDR1 reads ENHRY; CDR2 reads SYGVKD. CDR3 length: 17 residues.

The chain couples TRBV2 to TRBJ2-1, with TRBD2 matching over 13 bases. Germline lookup yields CDR1 SNHLY and CDR2 FYNNEI. This CDR3 is 16 amino acids long. V shed 3 bases and J 5 bases; nucleotides not matched to a gene: 4. The chain's CDR3 is CASSEQGLAGNNEQFF. The CDR3 bases are TGTGCCAGCAGTGAGCAGGGACTAGCGGGGAACAATGAGCAGTTCTTC. Together with reference TRBV2 and TRBJ2-1, the CDR3 gives the full variable domain: EPEVTQTPSHQVTQMGQEVILRCVPISNHLYFYWYRQILGQKVEFLVSFYNNEISEKSEIFDDQFSVERPDGSNFTLKIRSTKLEDSAMYFCASSEQGLAGNNEQFFGPGTRLTVL.